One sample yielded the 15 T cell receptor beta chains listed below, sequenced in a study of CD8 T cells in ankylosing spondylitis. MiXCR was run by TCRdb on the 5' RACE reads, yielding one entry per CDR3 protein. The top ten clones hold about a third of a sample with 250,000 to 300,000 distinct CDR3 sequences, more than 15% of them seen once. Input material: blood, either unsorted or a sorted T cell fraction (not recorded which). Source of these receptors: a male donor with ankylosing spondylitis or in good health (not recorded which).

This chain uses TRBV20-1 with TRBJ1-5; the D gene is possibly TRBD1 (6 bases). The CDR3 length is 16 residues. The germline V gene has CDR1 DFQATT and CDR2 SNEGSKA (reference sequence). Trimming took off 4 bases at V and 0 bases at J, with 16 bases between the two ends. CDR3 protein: CSATVVGANSNQPQHF. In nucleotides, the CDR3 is TGCAGTGCTACCGTGGTGGGGGCTAATAGCAATCAGCCCCAGCATTTT.

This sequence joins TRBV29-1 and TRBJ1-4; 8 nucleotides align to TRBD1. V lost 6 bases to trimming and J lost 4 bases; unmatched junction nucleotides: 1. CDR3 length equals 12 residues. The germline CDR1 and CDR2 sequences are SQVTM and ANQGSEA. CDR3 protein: CSVTGVNEKLFF. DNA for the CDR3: TGCAGCGTGACAGGGGTTAATGAAAAACTGTTTTTT.

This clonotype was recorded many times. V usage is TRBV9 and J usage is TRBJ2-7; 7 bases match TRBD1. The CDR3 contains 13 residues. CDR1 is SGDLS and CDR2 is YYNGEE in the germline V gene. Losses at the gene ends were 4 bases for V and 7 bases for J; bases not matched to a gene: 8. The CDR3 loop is CASSHTGAGEQYF. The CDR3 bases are TGTGCCAGCAGCCATACAGGGGCAGGGGAGCAGTACTTC.

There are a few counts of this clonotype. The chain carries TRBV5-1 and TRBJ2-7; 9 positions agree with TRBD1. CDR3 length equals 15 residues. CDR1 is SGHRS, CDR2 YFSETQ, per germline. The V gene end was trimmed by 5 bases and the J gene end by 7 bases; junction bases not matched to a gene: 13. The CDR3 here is CASSPSTGTGREQYF. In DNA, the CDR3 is TGCGCCAGCAGTCCAAGTACCGGGACAGGGCGGGAGCAGTACTTC.

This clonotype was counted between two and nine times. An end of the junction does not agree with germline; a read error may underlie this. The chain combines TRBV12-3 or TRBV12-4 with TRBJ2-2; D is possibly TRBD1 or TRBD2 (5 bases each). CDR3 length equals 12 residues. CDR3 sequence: CASRSPAGTQIF. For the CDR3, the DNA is TGTGCCAGCAGATCACCCGCCGGGACCCAAATTTTT.

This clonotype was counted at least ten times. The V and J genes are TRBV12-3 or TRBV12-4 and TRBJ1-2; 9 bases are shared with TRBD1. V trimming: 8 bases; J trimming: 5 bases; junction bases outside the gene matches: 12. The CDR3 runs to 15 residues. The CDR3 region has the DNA TGTGCCAGCGACACAGGGGGCAGGGAGGAGTATGGCTACACCTTC. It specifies CASDTGGREEYGYTF.

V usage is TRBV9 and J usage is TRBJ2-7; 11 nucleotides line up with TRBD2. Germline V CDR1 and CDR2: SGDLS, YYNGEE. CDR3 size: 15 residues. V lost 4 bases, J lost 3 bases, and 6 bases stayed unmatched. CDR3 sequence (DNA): TGTGCCAGCAGCAAACTAGCGGGAGAAATCTACGAGCAGTACTTC. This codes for CASSKLAGEIYEQYF. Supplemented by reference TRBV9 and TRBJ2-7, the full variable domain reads DSGVTQTPKHLITATGQRVTLRCSPRSGDLSVYWYQQSLDQGLQFLIQYYNGEERAKGNILERFSAQQFPDLHSELNLSSLELGDSALYFCASSKLAGEIYEQYFGPGTRLTVT.

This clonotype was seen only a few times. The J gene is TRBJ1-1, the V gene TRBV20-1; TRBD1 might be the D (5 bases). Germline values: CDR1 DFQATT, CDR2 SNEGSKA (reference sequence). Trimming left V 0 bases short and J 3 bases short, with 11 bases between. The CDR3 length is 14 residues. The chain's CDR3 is CSARDLQGYTEAFF. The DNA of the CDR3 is TGCAGTGCTAGAGATCTTCAGGGATACACTGAAGCTTTCTTT.

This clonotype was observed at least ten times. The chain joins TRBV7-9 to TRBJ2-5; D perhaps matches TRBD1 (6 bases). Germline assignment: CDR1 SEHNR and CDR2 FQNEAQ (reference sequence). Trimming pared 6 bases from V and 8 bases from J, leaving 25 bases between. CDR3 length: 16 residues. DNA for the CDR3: TGTGCCAGCAGTTCTAATAGGGACAAGGTCCTCGGAACCCAGTACTTC. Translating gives CASSSNRDKVLGTQYF. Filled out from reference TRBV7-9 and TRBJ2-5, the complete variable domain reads DTGVSQNPRHKITKRGQNVTFRCDPISEHNRLYWYRQTLGQGPEFLTYFQNEAQLEKSRLLSDRFSAERPKGSFSTLEIQRTEQGDSAMYLCASSSNRDKVLGTQYFGPGTRLLVL.

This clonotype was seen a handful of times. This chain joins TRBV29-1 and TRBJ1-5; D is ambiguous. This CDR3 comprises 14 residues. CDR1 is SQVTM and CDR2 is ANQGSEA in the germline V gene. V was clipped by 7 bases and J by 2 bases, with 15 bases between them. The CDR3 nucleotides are TGCAGCGATTCGGTTGGGCTAGGCAATCAGCCCCAGCATTTT. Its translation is CSDSVGLGNQPQHF.

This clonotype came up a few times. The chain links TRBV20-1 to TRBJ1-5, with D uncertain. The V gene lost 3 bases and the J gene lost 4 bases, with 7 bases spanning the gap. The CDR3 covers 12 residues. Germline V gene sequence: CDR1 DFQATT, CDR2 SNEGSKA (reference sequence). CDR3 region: CSARLQNQPQHF. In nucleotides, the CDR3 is TGCAGTGCTAGGTTACAGAATCAGCCCCAGCATTTT.

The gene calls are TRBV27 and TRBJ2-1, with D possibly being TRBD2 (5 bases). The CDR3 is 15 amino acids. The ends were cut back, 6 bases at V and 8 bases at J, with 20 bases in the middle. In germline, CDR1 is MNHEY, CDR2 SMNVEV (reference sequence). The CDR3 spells CASSKDRSGSYEQFF. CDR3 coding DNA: TGTGCCAGCAGCAAAGACCGATCGGGATCGTATGAGCAGTTCTTC.

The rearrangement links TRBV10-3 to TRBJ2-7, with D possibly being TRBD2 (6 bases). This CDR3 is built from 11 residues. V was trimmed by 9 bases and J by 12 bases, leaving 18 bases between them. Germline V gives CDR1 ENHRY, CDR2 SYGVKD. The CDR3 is CAIPRGTSLYF. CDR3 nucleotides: TGTGCCATTCCACGGGGGACCTCGCTGTACTTC.

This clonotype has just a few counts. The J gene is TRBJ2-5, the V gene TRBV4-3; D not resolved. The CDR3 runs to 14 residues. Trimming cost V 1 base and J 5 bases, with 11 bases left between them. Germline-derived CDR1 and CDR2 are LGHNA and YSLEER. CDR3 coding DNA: TGCGCCAGCAGCCAAGGACGTCTTGAGGAGACCCAGTACTTC. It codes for CASSQGRLEETQYF.

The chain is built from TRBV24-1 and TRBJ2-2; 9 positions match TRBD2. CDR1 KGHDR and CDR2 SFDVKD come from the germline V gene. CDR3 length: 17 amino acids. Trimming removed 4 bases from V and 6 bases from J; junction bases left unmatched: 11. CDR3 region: CATSETSGLIAPGELFF. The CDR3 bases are TGTGCCACCAGTGAAACTAGCGGGCTCATTGCGCCCGGGGAGCTGTTTTTT.